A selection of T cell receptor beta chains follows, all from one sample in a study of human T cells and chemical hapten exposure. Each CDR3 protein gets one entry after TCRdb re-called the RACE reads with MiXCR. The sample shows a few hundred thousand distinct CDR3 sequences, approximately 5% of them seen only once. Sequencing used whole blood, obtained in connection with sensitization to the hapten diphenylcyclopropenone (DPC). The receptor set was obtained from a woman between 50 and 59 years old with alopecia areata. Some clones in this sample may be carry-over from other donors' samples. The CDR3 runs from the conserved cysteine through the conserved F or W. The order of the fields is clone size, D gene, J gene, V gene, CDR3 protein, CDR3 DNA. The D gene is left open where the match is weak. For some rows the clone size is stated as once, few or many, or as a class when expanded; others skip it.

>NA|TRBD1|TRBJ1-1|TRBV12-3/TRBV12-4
CASSPISGTGTEAFF
TGTGCCAGCAGTCCAATTTCGGGGACAGGGACTGAAGCTTTCTTT
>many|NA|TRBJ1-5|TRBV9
CASPTGYSNQPQHF
TGTGCCAGCCCGACAGGTTATAGCAATCAGCCCCAGCATTTT
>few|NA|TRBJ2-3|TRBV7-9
CAIQDDTQYF
TGTGCCATTCAGGATGATACGCAGTATTTT
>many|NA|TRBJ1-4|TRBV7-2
CASSLRTPATNEKLFF
TGTGCCAGCAGCTTACGGACACCAGCAACTAATGAAAAACTGTTTTTT
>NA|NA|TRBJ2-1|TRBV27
CASSFLNDNEQFF
TGTGCCAGCAGTTTTTTAAACGACAATGAGCAGTTCTTC
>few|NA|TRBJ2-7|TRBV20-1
CSALEGAYEQYF
TGCAGTGCTCTGGAGGGAGCCTACGAGCAGTACTTC
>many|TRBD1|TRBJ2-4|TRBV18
CASSPRTGGKNIQYF
TGTGCCAGCTCACCACGGACAGGGGGTAAAAACATTCAGTACTTC
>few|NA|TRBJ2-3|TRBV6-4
CASSDPSTDTQYF
TGTGCCAGCAGTGACCCCAGCACAGATACGCAGTATTTT
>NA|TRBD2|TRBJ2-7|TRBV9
CASSPTEVGGSYEQYF
TGTGCCAGCAGCCCTACCGAAGTGGGAGGGTCCTACGAGCAGTACTTC
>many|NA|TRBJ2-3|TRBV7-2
CASSLSLASTDTQYF
TGTGCCAGCAGCTTAAGTTTAGCTAGCACAGATACGCAGTATTTT
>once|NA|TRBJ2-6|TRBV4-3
CASSQAAHRLSGANVLTF
TGCGCCAGCAGCCAGGCGGCGCATCGGCTCTCTGGGGCCAACGTCCTGACTTTC
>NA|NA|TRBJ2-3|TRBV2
CTSSREGTDTQYF
TGTACCAGCAGTCGGGAAGGGACAGATACGCAGTATTTT
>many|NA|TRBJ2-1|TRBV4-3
CASSQGGNNEQFF
TGCGCCAGCAGCCAAGGAGGAAACAATGAGCAGTTCTTC
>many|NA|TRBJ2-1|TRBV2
CATLPGPEQFF
TGTGCCACCCTCCCGGGACCTGAGCAGTTCTTC
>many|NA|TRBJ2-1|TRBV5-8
CAKSDPSYNEQFF
TGTGCCAAGTCAGATCCCTCCTACAATGAGCAGTTCTTC
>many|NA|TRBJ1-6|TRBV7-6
CASSLGGPQTRSPLHF
TGTGCCAGCAGCTTAGGAGGTCCGCAGACAAGATCACCCCTCCACTTT
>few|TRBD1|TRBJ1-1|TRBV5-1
CASRSVFRDRENTEAFF
TGCGCCAGCAGATCCGTCTTCCGGGACAGGGAAAACACTGAAGCTTTCTTT
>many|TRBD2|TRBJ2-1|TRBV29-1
CSVWGGGNEQFF
TGCAGCGTTTGGGGGGGTGGGAATGAGCAGTTCTTC
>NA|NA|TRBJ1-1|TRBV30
CAWRVDTVEAFF
TGTGCCTGGAGGGTCGACACAGTTGAAGCTTTCTTT
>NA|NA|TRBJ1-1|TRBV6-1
CASSESGQTEAFF
TGTGCCAGCAGTGAATCTGGTCAGACTGAAGCTTTCTTT
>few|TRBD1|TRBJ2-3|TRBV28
CASSLSRTGTDTQYF
TGTGCCAGCAGTTTATCCCGGACAGGGACAGATACGCAGTATTTT
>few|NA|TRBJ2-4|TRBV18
CASSPPDGGENIQYF
TGTGCCAGCTCACCACCAGACGGGGGAGAAAACATTCAGTACTTC
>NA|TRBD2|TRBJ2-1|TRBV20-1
CSGLAAGNEQFF
TGCAGCGGACTAGCGGCAGGCAATGAGCAGTTCTTC
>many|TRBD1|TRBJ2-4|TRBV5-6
CASSPLTGEAKNIQYF
TGTGCCAGCAGCCCTCTCACAGGGGAAGCCAAAAACATTCAGTACTTC
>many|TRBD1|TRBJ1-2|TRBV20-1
CSARTRQGFYGYTF
TGCAGTGCTAGAACTAGACAGGGGTTCTATGGCTACACCTTC
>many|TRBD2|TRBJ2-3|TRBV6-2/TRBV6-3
CASRVAGFNTDTQYF
TGTGCCAGCAGGGTAGCGGGATTCAACACAGATACGCAGTATTTT
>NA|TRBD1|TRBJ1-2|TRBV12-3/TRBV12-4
CASTQGGADGYTF
TGTGCCAGCACCCAGGGGGGGGCCGATGGCTACACCTTC
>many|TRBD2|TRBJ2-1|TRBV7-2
CASSRQTTSGRVSEQFF
TGTGCCAGCAGCCGCCAGACAACTAGCGGGAGGGTGAGTGAGCAGTTCTTC
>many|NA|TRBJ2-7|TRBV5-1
CASSLEDSYEQYF
TGCGCCAGCAGCTTGGAAGACAGCTACGAGCAGTACTTC
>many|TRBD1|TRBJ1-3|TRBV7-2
CASSFTGDGNTIYF
TGTGCCAGCAGTTTCACAGGGGATGGAAACACCATATATTTT
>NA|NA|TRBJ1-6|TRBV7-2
CASSLAGPDNNSPLHF
TGTGCCAGCAGCTTGGCAGGGCCAGACAATAATTCACCCCTCCACTTT
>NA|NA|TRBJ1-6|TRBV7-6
CATSGRDGNSPLHF
TGTGCCACCTCTGGTCGTGACGGTAATTCACCCCTCCACTTT
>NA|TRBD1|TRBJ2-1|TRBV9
CASSVASGTGTGINEQFF
TGTGCCAGCAGCGTAGCCTCTGGCACCGGGACAGGGATTAATGAGCAGTTCTTC
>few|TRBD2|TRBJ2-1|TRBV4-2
CASSQDPSGGGANNEQFF
TGTGCCAGCAGCCAAGATCCGTCTGGCGGGGGGGCCAACAATGAGCAGTTCTTC
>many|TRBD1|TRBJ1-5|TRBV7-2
CASSLNRGADQPQHF
TGTGCCAGCAGCTTAAACAGGGGGGCCGATCAGCCCCAGCATTTT
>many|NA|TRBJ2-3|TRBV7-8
CASSLEEWDTQYF
TGTGCCAGCAGCTTAGAGGAGTGGGATACGCAGTATTTT
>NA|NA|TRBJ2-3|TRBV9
CASSVTGIASTDTQYF
TGTGCCAGCAGCGTTACAGGGATTGCGAGTACAGATACGCAGTATTTT
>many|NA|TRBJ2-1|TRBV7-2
CASSLLTGPYNEQFF
TGTGCCAGCAGCTTATTGACGGGACCCTACAATGAGCAGTTCTTC
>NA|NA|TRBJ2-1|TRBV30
CAWSVLMDGEQFF
TGTGCCTGGAGTGTACTCATGGACGGTGAGCAGTTCTTC
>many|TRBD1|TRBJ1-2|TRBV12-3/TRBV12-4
CATMGDSYGYTF
TGTGCCACCATGGGGGACAGCTATGGCTACACCTTC
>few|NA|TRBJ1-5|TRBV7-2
CASSSSQGGDNQPQHF
TGTGCCAGCAGCAGCTCACAGGGCGGCGACAATCAGCCCCAGCATTTT
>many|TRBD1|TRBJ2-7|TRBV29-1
CSVGRDSSYEQYF
TGCAGCGTTGGCCGGGACAGCTCCTACGAGCAGTACTTC
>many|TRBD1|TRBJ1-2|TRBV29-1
CSPGPGTDYGYTF
TGCAGCCCTGGTCCCGGGACAGACTATGGCTACACCTTC
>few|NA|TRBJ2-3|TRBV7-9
CASSPDGGPSTDTQYF
TGTGCCAGCAGCCCCGACGGGGGGCCGAGCACAGATACGCAGTATTTT
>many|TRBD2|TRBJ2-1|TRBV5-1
CASSLGLAGGLNEQFF
TGCGCCAGCAGCTTGGGACTAGCGGGAGGCCTGAATGAGCAGTTCTTC
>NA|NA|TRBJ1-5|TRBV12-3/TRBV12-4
CASSLTGASRNQPQHF
TGTGCCAGCAGTTTGACGGGGGCTAGTCGCAATCAGCCCCAGCATTTT
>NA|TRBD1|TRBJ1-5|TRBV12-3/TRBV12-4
CASRGQPHQPQHF
TGTGCCAGCAGGGGACAGCCCCATCAGCCCCAGCATTTT
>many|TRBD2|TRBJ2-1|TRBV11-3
CASSAGLAGVGEQFF
TGTGCCAGCAGCGCGGGACTAGCGGGAGTAGGTGAGCAGTTCTTC
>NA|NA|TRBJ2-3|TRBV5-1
CASSHYPSDSSTDTQYF
TGCGCCAGCAGCCACTATCCGAGCGACAGCAGCACAGATACGCAGTATTTT
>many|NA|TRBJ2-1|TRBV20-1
CSARTMRNEQFF
TGCAGTGCTAGAACTATGAGGAATGAGCAGTTCTTC
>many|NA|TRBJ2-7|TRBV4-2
CASSQMWKSYEQYF
TGTGCCAGCAGCCAGATGTGGAAATCCTACGAGCAGTACTTC
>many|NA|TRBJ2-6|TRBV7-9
CASSLEGTGANVLTF
TGTGCCAGCAGCTTGGAAGGGACTGGGGCCAACGTCCTGACTTTC
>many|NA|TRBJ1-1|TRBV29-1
CSVGFRVRVNTEAFF
TGCAGCGTTGGATTTAGGGTCCGCGTTAACACTGAAGCTTTCTTT
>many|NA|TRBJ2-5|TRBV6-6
CASSYSETQYF
TGTGCCAGCAGTTACTCCGAGACCCAGTACTTC
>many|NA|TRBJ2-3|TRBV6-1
CASSEVGRRTDTQYF
TGTGCCAGCAGTGAAGTCGGCAGGAGGACAGATACGCAGTATTTT
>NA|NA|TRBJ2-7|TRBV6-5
CASSYGTVADEEQYF
TGTGCCAGCAGTTACGGCACGGTCGCGGATGAGGAGCAGTACTTC
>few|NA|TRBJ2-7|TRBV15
CATSRDIGSYEQYF
TGTGCCACCAGCAGAGATATAGGGTCCTACGAGCAGTACTTC